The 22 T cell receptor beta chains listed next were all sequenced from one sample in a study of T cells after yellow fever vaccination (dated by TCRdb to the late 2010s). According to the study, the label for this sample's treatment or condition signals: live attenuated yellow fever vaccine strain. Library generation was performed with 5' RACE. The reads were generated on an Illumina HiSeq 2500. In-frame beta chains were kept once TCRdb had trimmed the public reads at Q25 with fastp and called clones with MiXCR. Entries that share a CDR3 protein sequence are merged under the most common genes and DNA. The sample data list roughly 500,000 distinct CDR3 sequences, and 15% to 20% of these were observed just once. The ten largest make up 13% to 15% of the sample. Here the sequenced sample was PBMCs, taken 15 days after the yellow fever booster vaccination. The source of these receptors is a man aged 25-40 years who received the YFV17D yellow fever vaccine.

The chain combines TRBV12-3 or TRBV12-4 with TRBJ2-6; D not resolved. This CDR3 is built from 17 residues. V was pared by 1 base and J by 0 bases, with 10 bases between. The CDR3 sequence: CASSLDGSSSGANVLTF. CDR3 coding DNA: TGTGCCAGCAGTTTAGACGGATCCAGCTCTGGGGCCAACGTCCTGACTTTC.

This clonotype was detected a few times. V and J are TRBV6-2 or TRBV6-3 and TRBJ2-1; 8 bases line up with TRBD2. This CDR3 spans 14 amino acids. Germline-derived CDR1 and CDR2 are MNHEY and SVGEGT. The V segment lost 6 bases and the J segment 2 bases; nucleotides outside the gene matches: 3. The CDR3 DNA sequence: TGTGCCAGCAGGCGCGGGAGGCCCTACAATGAGCAGTTCTTC. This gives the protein CASRRGRPYNEQFF.

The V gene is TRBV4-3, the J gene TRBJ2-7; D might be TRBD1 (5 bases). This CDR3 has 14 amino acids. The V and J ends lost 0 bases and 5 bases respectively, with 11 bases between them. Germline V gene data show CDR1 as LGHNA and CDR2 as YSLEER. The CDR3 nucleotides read TGCGCCAGCAGCCAAGATCTTTCCAGGGACGAGCAGTACTTC. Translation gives CASSQDLSRDEQYF.

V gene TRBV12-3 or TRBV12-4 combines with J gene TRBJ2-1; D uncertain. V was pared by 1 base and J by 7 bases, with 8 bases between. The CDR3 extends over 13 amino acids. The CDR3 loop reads CASSLEDGNEQFF. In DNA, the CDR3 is TGTGCCAGCAGTTTAGAGGATGGGAATGAGCAGTTCTTC.

DNA of the CDR3: TGTGCCAGCAGCCCCGCGGCGGTGGGGGAGCTGTTTTTT. Its protein is CASSPAAVGELFF. The rearrangement links TRBV25-1 to TRBJ2-2; D is ambiguous. CDR3 length: 13 amino acids. Between the trimmed V and J ends, which lost 6 bases and 8 bases, there was a span of 13 bases. The germline V gene has CDR1 MGHDK and CDR2 SYGVNS.

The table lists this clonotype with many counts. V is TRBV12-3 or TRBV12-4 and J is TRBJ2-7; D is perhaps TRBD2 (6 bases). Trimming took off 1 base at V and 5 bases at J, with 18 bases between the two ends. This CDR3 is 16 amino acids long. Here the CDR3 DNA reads TGTGCCAGCAGTTTAGATATTGGTAGGCGGGACCACGAGCAGTACTTC. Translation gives CASSLDIGRRDHEQYF.

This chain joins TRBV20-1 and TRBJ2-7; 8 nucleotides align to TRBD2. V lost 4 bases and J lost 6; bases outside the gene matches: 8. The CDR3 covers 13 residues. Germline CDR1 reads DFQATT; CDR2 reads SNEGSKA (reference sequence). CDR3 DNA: TGCAGTGCTAAGCGGGGGACCGCGCTCGAGCAGTACTTC. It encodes CSAKRGTALEQYF.

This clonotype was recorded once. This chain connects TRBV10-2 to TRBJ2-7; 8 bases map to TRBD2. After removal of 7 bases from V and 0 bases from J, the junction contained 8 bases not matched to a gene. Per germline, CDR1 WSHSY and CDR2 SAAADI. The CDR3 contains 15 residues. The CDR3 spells CASTQLAEPSYEQYF. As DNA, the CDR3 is TGCGCCAGCACCCAACTAGCGGAGCCCTCCTACGAGCAGTACTTC.

This CDR3 reads CATPSAGLPRVEDNEQFF. CDR3 nucleotides: TGTGCCACCCCCTCGGCGGGTCTCCCGCGGGTCGAGGACAATGAGCAGTTCTTC. The rearrangement uses TRBV24-1 and TRBJ2-1; D may be TRBD2 (5 bases). This CDR3 spans 18 amino acids. V was shortened by 9 bases and J by 5 bases, with 28 bases between the two germline ends. Germline V gives CDR1 KGHDR, CDR2 SFDVKD.

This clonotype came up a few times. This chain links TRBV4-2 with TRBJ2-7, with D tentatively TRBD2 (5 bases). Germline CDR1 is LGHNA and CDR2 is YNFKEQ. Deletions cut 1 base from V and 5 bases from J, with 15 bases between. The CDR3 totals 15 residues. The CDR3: CASSQVVGDRDEQYF. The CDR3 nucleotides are TGTGCCAGCAGCCAAGTGGTGGGAGATCGCGACGAGCAGTACTTC.

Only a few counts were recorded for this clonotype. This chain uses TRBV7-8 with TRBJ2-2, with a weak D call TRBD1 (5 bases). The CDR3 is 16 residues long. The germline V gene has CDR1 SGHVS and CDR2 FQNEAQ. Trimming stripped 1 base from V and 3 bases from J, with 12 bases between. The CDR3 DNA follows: TGTGCCAGCAGCTTAGTTATCCAGGGTCACACCGGGGAGCTGTTTTTT. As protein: CASSLVIQGHTGELFF.

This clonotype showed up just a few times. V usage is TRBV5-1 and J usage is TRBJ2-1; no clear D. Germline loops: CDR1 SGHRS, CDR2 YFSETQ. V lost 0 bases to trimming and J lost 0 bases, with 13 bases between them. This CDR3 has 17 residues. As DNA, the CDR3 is TGCGCCAGCAGCTTGGCCGGTACCCCGGGCTCCTACAATGAGCAGTTCTTC. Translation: CASSLAGTPGSYNEQFF.

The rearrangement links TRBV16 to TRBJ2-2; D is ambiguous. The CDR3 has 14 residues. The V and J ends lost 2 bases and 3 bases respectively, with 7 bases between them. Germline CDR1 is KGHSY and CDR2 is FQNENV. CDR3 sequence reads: CASSQDQHTGELFF. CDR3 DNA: TGTGCCAGCAGCCAAGACCAGCACACCGGGGAGCTGTTTTTT.

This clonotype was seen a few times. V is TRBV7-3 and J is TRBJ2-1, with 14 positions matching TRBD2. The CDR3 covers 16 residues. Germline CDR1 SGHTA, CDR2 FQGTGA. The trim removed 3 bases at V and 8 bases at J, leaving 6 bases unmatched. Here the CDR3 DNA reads TGTGCCAGCAGCTTTGGGGGACTAGCGGGAGTCGATGAGCAGTTCTTC. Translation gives CASSFGGLAGVDEQFF.

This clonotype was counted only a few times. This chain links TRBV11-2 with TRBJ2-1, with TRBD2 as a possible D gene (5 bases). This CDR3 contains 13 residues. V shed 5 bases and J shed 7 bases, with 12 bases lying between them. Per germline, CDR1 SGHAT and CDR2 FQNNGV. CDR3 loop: CASSGGSLNEQFF. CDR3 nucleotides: TGTGCCAGCAGCGGCGGGTCCTTGAATGAGCAGTTCTTC. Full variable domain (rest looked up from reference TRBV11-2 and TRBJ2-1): EAGVAQSPRYKIIEKRQSVAFWCNPISGHATLYWYQQILGQGPKLLIQFQNNGVVDDSQLPKDRFSAERLKGVDSTLKIQPAKLEDSAVYLCASSGGSLNEQFFGPGTRLTVL.

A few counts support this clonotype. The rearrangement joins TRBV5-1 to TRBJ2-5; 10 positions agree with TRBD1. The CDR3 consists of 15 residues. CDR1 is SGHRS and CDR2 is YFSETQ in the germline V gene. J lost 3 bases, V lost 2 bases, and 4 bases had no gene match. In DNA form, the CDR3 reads TGCGCCAGCAGCTTCGACAGGGGGCGTGAAGAGACCCAGTACTTC. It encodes CASSFDRGREETQYF.

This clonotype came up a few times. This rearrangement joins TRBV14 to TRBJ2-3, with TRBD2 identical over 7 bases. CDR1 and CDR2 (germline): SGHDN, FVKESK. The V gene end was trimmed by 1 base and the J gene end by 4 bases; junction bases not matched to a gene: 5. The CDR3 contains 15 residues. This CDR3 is CASSQVAGAADTQYF. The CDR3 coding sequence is TGTGCCAGCAGCCAAGTGGCGGGAGCGGCAGATACGCAGTATTTT.

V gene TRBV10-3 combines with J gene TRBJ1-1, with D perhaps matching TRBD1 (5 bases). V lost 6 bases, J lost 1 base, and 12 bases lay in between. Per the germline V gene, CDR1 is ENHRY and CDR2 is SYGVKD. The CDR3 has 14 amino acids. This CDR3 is CAIREGWENTEAFF. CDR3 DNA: TGTGCCATCAGAGAGGGGTGGGAGAACACTGAAGCTTTCTTT.

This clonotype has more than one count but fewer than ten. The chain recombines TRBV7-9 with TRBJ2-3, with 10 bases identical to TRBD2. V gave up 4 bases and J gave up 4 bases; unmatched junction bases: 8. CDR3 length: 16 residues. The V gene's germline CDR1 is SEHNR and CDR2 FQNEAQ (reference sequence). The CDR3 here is CASSSGLAAWADTQYF. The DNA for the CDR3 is TGTGCCAGCAGCTCCGGACTAGCGGCCTGGGCAGATACGCAGTATTTT.

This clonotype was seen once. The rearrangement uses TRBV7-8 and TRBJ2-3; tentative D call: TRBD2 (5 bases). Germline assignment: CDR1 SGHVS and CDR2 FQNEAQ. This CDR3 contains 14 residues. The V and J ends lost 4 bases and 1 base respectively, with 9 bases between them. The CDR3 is CASSSVGGTDTQYF. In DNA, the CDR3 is TGTGCCAGCAGCTCGGTGGGAGGCACAGATACGCAGTATTTT.

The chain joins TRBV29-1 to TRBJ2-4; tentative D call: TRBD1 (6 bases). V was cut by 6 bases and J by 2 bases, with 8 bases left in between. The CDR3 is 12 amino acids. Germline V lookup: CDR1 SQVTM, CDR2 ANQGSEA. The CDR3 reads CSVQGTKNIQYF. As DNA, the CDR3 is TGCAGCGTGCAGGGGACCAAAAACATTCAGTACTTC.

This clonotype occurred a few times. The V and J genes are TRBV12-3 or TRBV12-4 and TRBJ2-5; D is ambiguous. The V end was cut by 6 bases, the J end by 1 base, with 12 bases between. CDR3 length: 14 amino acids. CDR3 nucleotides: TGTGCCAGCAGCCTACAACTCTTCCAAGAGACCCAGTACTTC. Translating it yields CASSLQLFQETQYF.